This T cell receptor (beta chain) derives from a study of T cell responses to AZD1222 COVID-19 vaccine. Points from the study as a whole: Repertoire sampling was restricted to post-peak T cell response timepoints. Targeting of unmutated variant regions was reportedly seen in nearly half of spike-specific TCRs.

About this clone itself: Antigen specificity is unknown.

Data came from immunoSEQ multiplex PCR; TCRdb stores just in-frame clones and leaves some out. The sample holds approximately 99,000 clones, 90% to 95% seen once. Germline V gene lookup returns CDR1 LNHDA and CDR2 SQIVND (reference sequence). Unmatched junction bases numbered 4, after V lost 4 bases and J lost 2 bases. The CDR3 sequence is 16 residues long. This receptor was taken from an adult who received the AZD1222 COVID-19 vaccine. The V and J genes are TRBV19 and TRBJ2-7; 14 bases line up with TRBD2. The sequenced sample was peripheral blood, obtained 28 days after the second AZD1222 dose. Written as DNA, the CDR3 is TGTGCCAGTAGTAAGGGACTAGCGGGAGACACCTACGAGCAGTACTTC. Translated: CASSKGLAGDTYEQYF.